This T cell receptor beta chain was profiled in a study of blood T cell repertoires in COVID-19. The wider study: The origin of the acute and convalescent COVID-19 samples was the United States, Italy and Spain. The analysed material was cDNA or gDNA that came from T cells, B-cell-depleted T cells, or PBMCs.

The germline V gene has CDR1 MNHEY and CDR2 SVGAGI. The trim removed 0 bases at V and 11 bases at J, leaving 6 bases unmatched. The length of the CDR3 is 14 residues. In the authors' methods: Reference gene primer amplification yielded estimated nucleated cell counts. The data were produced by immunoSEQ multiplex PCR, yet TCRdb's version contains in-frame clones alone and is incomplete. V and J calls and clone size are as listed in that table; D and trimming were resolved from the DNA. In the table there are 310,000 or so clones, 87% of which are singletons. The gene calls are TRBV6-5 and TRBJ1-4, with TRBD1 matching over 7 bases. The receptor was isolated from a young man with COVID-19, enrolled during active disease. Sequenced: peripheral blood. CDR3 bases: TGTGCCAGCAGTTACTCAAGACAGGGAGACAAACTGTTTTTT. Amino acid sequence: CASSYSRQGDKLFF.